The 10 T cell receptor beta chains reported below all come from one sample, sequenced in a study of cytotoxic CD8 clonotypes in ibrutinib-treated CLL. The protocol was immunoSEQ multiplex PCR, while the TCRdb copy is restricted to in-frame clones and leaves out a portion. Of about 200,000 clones listed, around three quarters were seen once; the top ten hold over 10%. This specimen consisted of PBMCs, obtained after 24 months of ibrutinib treatment. The source is a human donor with chronic lymphocytic leukemia.

The V and J genes are TRBV4-1 and TRBJ2-4, with 14 bases identical to TRBD2. Germline-derived CDR1 and CDR2 are MGHRA and YSYEKL. The J segment lost 1 base and the V segment lost 6 bases, leaving 17 bases of the junction unmatched. CDR3 size: 21 residues. In nucleotides, the CDR3 is TGCGCCAGCAGACAGGGACTAGCGGGAGTAGAATTTAGTAATGCCAAAAACATTCAGTACTTC. It specifies CASRQGLAGVEFSNAKNIQYF.

The genes are TRBV10-3 and TRBJ2-7; TRBD2 agrees at 8 bases. Per germline, CDR1 ENHRY and CDR2 SYGVKD. Losses at the gene ends were 2 bases for V and 6 bases for J; bases not matched to a gene: 6. CDR3 length equals 14 residues. The CDR3 DNA reads as TGTGCCATCAGTGAGGCGGGAGGAAATACCGAGCAGTACTTC. As protein: CAISEAGGNTEQYF.

The genes are TRBV27 and TRBJ2-1; 12 bases match TRBD1. CDR1 and CDR2 from the germline V gene are MNHEY and SMNVEV (reference sequence). This CDR3 has 16 amino acids. V was clipped by 7 bases and J by 1 base; unmatched bases: 5. The CDR3: CASTGTGGGSYNEQFF. The DNA of the CDR3 is TGTGCCAGCACCGGGACAGGGGGCGGGTCCTACAATGAGCAGTTCTTC.

This clone has only a few counts. The chain links TRBV4-3 to TRBJ1-5, with D unresolved. The CDR3 spans 14 residues. The germline CDR1 and CDR2 sequences are LGHNA and YSLEER. Trimming removed 0 bases from V and 7 bases from J, with 10 bases in between. CDR3 sequence reads: CASSQERGRQPQHF. The CDR3 DNA sequence: TGCGCCAGCAGCCAAGAACGGGGAAGACAGCCCCAGCATTTT.

The chain joins TRBV4-1 to TRBJ2-4; possible D gene TRBD1, 5 bases. The germline gives CDR1 MGHRA, CDR2 YSYEKL. V dropped 0 bases and J dropped 0 bases, with 15 bases sitting between them. This CDR3 is built from 18 residues. The CDR3 is CASSQDPRTSLAKNIQYF. DNA for the CDR3: TGCGCCAGCAGCCAAGATCCCCGGACAAGCCTAGCCAAAAACATTCAGTACTTC.

V and J are TRBV6-6 and TRBJ2-7; D is perhaps TRBD1 (6 bases). This CDR3 comprises 12 residues. Trimming left V 4 bases short and J 3 bases short, with 7 bases between. Germline V gene lookup returns CDR1 MNHNY and CDR2 SVGAGI (reference sequence). The CDR3 here is CASSLDSYEQYF. The CDR3 DNA sequence: TGTGCCAGCAGTTTGGACAGCTACGAGCAGTACTTC.

The J gene is TRBJ1-1, the V gene TRBV7-2; D unclear. The germline V gene has CDR1 SGHTA and CDR2 FQGNSA. Trimming removed 2 bases at V and 6 bases at J, with 10 bases between. CDR3 length: 13 amino acids. CDR3 amino acids: CASSLRELPEAFF. The CDR3 nucleotides read TGTGCCAGCAGCTTACGGGAATTGCCTGAAGCTTTCTTT.

The V and J genes are TRBV20-1 and TRBJ2-3; D is ambiguous. Trimming stripped 6 bases from V and 6 bases from J, with 10 bases between. Germline CDR1 is DFQATT and CDR2 is SNEGSKA (reference sequence). The CDR3 has 11 residues. In DNA form, the CDR3 reads TGCAGTGCCGGTAGGAGCGATACGCAGTATTTT. It is translated as CSAGRSDTQYF.

This clone was counted a few times. J is TRBJ2-2 and V is TRBV9, with D possibly being TRBD1 (6 bases). Trimming left V 5 bases short and J 2 bases short, with 10 bases between. CDR1 SGDLS and CDR2 YYNGEE come from the germline V gene. The CDR3 sequence is 14 residues long. CDR3 sequence (DNA): TGTGCCAGCAGAGGGACAAGCAACACCGGGGAGCTGTTTTTT. Residues: CASRGTSNTGELFF.

This sequence joins TRBV2 and TRBJ2-1; possible D gene TRBD2, 6 bases. This CDR3 is 15 amino acids long. The V and J ends lost 10 bases and 3 bases respectively, with 19 bases between them. The germline V gene has CDR1 SNHLY and CDR2 FYNNEI. The CDR3 nucleotides are TGTGCCACCCGAAAGAGCAGGACTAACTACAATGAGCAGTTCTTC. Translation: CATRKSRTNYNEQFF.